The 14 T cell receptor beta chains reported below all come from one sample, sequenced in a study of cytomegalovirus exposure and HLA in healthy donors. PCR used 60 Vbeta primers and 13 Jbeta primers. Measured with immunoSEQ multiplex PCR; TCRdb has only the in-frame clones, and not every one. Among 85,000 to 95,000 clones listed, over 70% were seen once. Sequences were obtained from PBMCs. These receptor sequences come from a man younger than 45 in good health and CMV-seropositive.

This sequence joins TRBV4-1 and TRBJ2-3, with D perhaps matching TRBD2 (6 bases). Between the trimmed V and J ends, which lost 1 base and 0 bases, there was a span of 14 bases. This CDR3 comprises 17 residues. Germline V lookup: CDR1 MGHRA, CDR2 YSYEKL. CDR3 nucleotide sequence: TGCGCCAGCAGCCAAGTATGGAGCGGAGGGAGCACAGATACGCAGTATTTT. Its protein product is CASSQVWSGGSTDTQYF.

The CDR3 bases are TGTGCCAGCAGCCCCGTACGAGAAGGAGTGGAGCAGTTCTTC. This sequence encodes CASSPVREGVEQFF. The chain couples TRBV4-2 to TRBJ2-1; no definite D call. V lost 4 bases and J 10 bases, leaving 17 bases between the germline ends. CDR3 length: 14 residues. Germline V gives CDR1 LGHNA, CDR2 YNFKEQ.

V gene TRBV6-5 combines with J gene TRBJ2-7; 8 bases map to TRBD2. The V and J ends lost 6 bases and 4 bases, in that order; junction bases with no gene match: 8. CDR1 MNHEY and CDR2 SVGAGI come from the germline V gene. This CDR3 contains 14 residues. The CDR3 DNA reads TGTGCCAGCAGGTCCAGCGGGAGAGGGTACGAGCAGTACTTC. Translating gives CASRSSGRGYEQYF.

This clone was seen a few times. The gene calls are TRBV13 and TRBJ2-7; D might be TRBD2 (6 bases). Trimming removed 0 bases at V and 0 bases at J, with 15 bases between. Germline V gives CDR1 PRHDT, CDR2 FYEKMQ (reference sequence). This CDR3 region has 17 residues. The CDR3 DNA follows: TGTGCCAGCAGCTTAGGCCTAGGGACTCCCAGCTCCTACGAGCAGTACTTC. Its translation: CASSLGLGTPSSYEQYF.

This chain links TRBV6-1 with TRBJ2-2, with 10 positions matching TRBD2. CDR3 length equals 17 residues. From germline, CDR1 is MNHNS and CDR2 SASEGT. J was trimmed by 4 bases and V by 3 bases; bases with no gene match: 8. The CDR3, as DNA: TGTGCCAGCAGTGATCCCGTAAGCGGGGGGGCCACCGGGGAGCTGTTTTTT. This translates into CASSDPVSGGATGELFF.

As regards this clone: Sequence at one end of the junction differs from germline and may be a read error. This sequence joins TRBV6-5 and TRBJ1-2; tentatively, D is TRBD1 (5 bases). The CDR3 spans 12 residues. Germline loops: CDR1 MNHEY, CDR2 SVGAGI. CDR3 in DNA: TGTGCCAGCAGCCCCGGGGGGTATGGCTACCCCTTC. Protein sequence: CASSPGGYGYPF.

V and J are TRBV30 and TRBJ1-6; D perhaps matches TRBD1 (5 bases). The V end lost 5 bases, the J end lost 10 bases, and 15 bases lay between the germline ends. Germline loops: CDR1 GTSNPN, CDR2 SVGIG (reference sequence). The CDR3 is 13 amino acids. Here the CDR3 reads CAWAGGSGSPLHF. CDR3 coding DNA: TGTGCCTGGGCGGGGGGGTCCGGGTCACCCCTCCACTTT.

V and J are TRBV6-5 and TRBJ2-7, with no clear D. Germline CDR1 and CDR2: MNHEY and SVGAGI. Trimming left V 0 bases short and J 0 bases short, with 12 bases between. The CDR3 length is 16 residues. The CDR3 loop is CASSYSIGLSSYEQYF. In DNA, the CDR3 is TGTGCCAGCAGTTACTCGATTGGTCTAAGCTCCTACGAGCAGTACTTC.

This clone has only a few counts. The chain links TRBV6-6 to TRBJ1-1; 8 bases agree with TRBD1. The germline CDR1 and CDR2 sequences are MNHNY and SVGAGI (reference sequence). The ends lost 2 bases at V and 7 bases at J; junction bases unmatched: 6. The CDR3 spans 14 residues. CDR3 in amino acids: CASSYRLTGVEAFF. DNA for the CDR3: TGTGCCAGCAGTTACAGGCTGACAGGGGTTGAAGCTTTCTTT.

This clone appeared many times. This chain links TRBV5-1 with TRBJ1-5; D unclear. Trimming pared 1 base from V and 6 bases from J, leaving 14 bases between. Germline CDR1 SGHRS, CDR2 YFSETQ. The CDR3 runs 15 residues. CDR3 bases: TGCGCCAGCAGCTTGCTAGGGCAAGAGGGTCAGCCCCAGCATTTT. This translates into CASSLLGQEGQPQHF.

The chain combines TRBV10-3 with TRBJ1-5, with 10 bases identical to TRBD1. The CDR3 consists of 17 residues. Germline CDR1 reads ENHRY; CDR2 reads SYGVKD. V dropped 3 bases and J dropped 1; count of bases not matched to a gene: 6. CDR3: CAISEGDRGGSNQPQHF. In nucleotides, the CDR3 is TGTGCCATCAGTGAAGGGGACAGGGGAGGAAGCAATCAGCCCCAGCATTTT.

The gene calls are TRBV10-2 and TRBJ1-1, with D tentatively TRBD1 (5 bases). The ends were cut back, 6 bases at V and 3 bases at J, with 14 bases in the middle. The CDR3 contains 14 residues. Germline V lookup: CDR1 WSHSY, CDR2 SAAADI. DNA for the CDR3: TGCGCCAGCAGGGGGCCTTCACTGGACACTGAAGCTTTCTTT. It codes for CASRGPSLDTEAFF.

The rearrangement uses TRBV7-9 and TRBJ2-1, with a weak D call TRBD2 (5 bases). CDR3 length: 15 residues. Trimming removed 5 bases from V and 2 bases from J, with 13 bases in between. Germline-derived CDR1 and CDR2 are SEHNR and FQNEAQ (reference sequence). CDR3: CASSPPREAYNEQFF. The CDR3, as DNA: TGTGCCAGCAGCCCGCCCCGGGAAGCCTACAATGAGCAGTTCTTC.

In regard to this clone: At one boundary the junction diverges from the germline segment, which might be a read error. The chain links TRBV7-7 to TRBJ2-2, with a weak D call TRBD1 (6 bases). This CDR3 region has 15 residues. Germline V CDR1 and CDR2: SSHAT, FNYEAQ (reference sequence). The CDR3 sequence: CASSLDRPDTGELFF. Here the CDR3 DNA reads TGTGCTAGCAGCTTAGACAGGCCTGACACCGGGGAGCTGTTTTTT.